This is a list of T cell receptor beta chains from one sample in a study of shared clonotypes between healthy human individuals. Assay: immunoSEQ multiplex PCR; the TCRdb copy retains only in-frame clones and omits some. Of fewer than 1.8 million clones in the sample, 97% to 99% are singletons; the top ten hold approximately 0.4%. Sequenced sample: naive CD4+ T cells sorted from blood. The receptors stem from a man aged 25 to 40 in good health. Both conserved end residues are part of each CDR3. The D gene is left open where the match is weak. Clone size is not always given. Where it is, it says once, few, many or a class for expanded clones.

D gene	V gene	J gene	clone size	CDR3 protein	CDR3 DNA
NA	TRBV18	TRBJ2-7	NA	CASSAQNYEQYF	TGTGCCAGCTCAGCACAGAACTACGAGCAGTACTTC
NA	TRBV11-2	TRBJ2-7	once	CASSLGTLYEQYF	TGTGCCAGCAGCTTAGGCACCCTATACGAGCAGTACTTC
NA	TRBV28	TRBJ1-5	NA	CASSGLPGPQHF	TGTGCCAGCAGTGGACTTCCCGGGCCCCAGCATTTT
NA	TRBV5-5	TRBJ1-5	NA	CASRLDSYSNQPQHF	TGTGCCAGCAGATTAGACAGCTATAGCAATCAGCCCCAGCATTTT
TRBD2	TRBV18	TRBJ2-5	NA	CASSTLPTLAGVGETQYF	TGTGCCAGCTCCACCCTACCGACACTAGCGGGAGTAGGGGAGACCCAGTACTTC
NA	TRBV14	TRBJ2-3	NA	CASSQVLQNRNTDTQYF	TGTGCCAGCAGCCAAGTTCTGCAGAACCGAAACACAGATACGCAGTATTTT
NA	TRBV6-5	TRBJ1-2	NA	CASSAGFSNYGYTF	TGTGCCAGCAGTGCAGGTTTTTCCAACTATGGCTACACCTTC
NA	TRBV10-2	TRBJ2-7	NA	CASSRVTNYEQYF	TGCGCCAGCAGCCGGGTAACGAATTACGAGCAGTACTTC
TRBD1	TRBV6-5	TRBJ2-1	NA	CASSYFGQGAGNEQFF	TGTGCCAGCAGTTACTTTGGACAGGGGGCTGGAAATGAGCAGTTCTTC
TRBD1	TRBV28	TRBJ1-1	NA	CASSFPWTGLYPEAFF	TGTGCCAGCAGTTTCCCTTGGACAGGGTTATACCCTGAAGCTTTCTTT
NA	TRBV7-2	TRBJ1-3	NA	CASRLSGGNTIYF	TGTGCCAGTAGGTTGAGCGGAGGAAACACCATATATTTT
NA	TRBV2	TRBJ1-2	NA	CASSEGSPNYGYTF	TGTGCCAGCAGTGAGGGGTCCCCTAACTATGGCTACACCTTC
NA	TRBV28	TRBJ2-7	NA	CASSRTLGRRGGSYEQYF	TGTGCCAGCAGCAGGACGTTGGGCCGAAGGGGCGGCTCCTACGAGCAGTACTTC
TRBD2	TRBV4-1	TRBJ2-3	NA	CASSQTGTSGLTDTQYF	TGCGCCAGCAGCCAAACAGGGACTAGCGGGCTCACAGATACGCAGTATTTT
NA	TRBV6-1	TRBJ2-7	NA	CASSAGTWTYEQYF	TGTGCCAGCAGTGCCGGGACTTGGACTTACGAGCAGTACTTC
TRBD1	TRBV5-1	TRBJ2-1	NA	CASTISGTGGNEQFF	TGCGCCAGCACCATATCCGGGACAGGTGGCAATGAGCAGTTCTTC
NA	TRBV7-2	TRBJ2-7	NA	CASSLWGTLVYEQYF	TGTGCCAGCAGCTTATGGGGGACTCTAGTCTACGAGCAGTACTTC
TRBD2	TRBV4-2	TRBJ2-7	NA	CASSQTSGNYEQYF	TGTGCCAGCAGCCAGACTAGCGGGAACTACGAGCAGTACTTC
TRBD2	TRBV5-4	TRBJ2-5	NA	CASSLAGLAGKEDQYF	TGTGCCAGCAGCTTGGCAGGACTAGCGGGCAAGGAGGACCAGTACTTC
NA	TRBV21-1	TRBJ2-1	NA	CASSIRHSYNEQFF	TGTGCCAGCAGCATTAGACACTCCTACAATGAGCAGTTCTTC
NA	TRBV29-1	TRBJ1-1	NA	CSVGLGSVNTEAFF	TGCAGCGTTGGATTGGGGTCGGTGAACACTGAAGCTTTCTTT
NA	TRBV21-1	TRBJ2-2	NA	CASSKKAAPRVGELFF	TGTGCCAGCAGCAAAAAAGCGGCCCCCCGGGTCGGGGAGCTGTTTTTT